Listed below are T cell receptor beta chains from one sample, sequenced in a study of blood T cells in healthy people across ages. TCRdb reanalysed the 5' RACE reads using MiXCR and keeps one entry per CDR3 protein. This table has some 1.5 million distinct CDR3 sequences, roughly two fifths appearing once. Material for sequencing was blood. These receptors all stem from a young woman in good health. Each CDR3 is given with its conserved first and last residue. The order of the fields is D gene, J gene, V gene, clone size, CDR3 protein, CDR3 DNA. D genes are given only for firm matches. Clone size, where shown, is once, few, many, or a class for clones that have expanded.

- TRBJ2-1 TRBV21-1 - CASSIKERTEQFF TGTGCCAGCAGCATAAAGGAAAGGACAGAGCAGTTCTTC
TRBD1 TRBJ1-6 TRBV9 - CASSARTGDNPPLHF TGTGCCAGCAGCGCAAGGACAGGGGATAATCCACCCCTCCACTTT
TRBD2 TRBJ2-1 TRBV6-6 few CASSYSSSGRANEQFF TGTGCCAGCAGTTACTCATCGAGCGGGAGGGCCAATGAGCAGTTCTTC
- TRBJ1-2 TRBV7-2 - CASSSTGAAIAYGYTF TGTGCCAGCAGCTCCACCGGGGCAGCGATTGCCTATGGCTACACCTTC
- TRBJ1-5 TRBV7-2 few CASSLEGSINQPQHF TGTGCCAGCAGCTTAGAGGGCAGCATCAATCAGCCCCAGCATTTT
- TRBJ2-1 TRBV20-1 - CSASPVYNEQFF TGCAGTGCTAGTCCAGTCTACAATGAGCAGTTCTTC
TRBD1 TRBJ1-2 TRBV5-1 - CASGSGTANYGYTF TGCGCCAGCGGTAGCGGGACAGCTAACTATGGCTACACCTTC
TRBD2 TRBJ2-1 TRBV24-1 many CATQVGGSVDEQFF TGTGCCACCCAGGTGGGAGGGAGTGTCGATGAGCAGTTCTTC
- TRBJ2-4 TRBV2 few CASTAESLAKNIQYF TGTGCCAGCACCGCAGAGTCTTTAGCCAAAAACATTCAGTACTTC
- TRBJ1-1 TRBV29-1 few CSSTRTKMNTEAFF TGCAGCTCCACTCGGACAAAGATGAACACTGAAGCTTTCTTT
- TRBJ2-1 TRBV24-1 - CATSDLQPEQFF TGTGCCACCAGTGATTTACAGCCTGAGCAGTTCTTC
- TRBJ1-6 TRBV28 - CASFSNSPLHF TGTGCCAGTTTCTCAAATTCACCCCTCCACTTT
- TRBJ2-5 TRBV20-1 - CSAHRGGKTQYF TGCAGCGCACACAGGGGCGGGAAGACCCAGTACTTC
TRBD1 TRBJ1-1 TRBV5-5 many CASSWGQGSTEAFF TGTGCCAGCAGCTGGGGACAGGGGAGCACTGAAGCTTTCTTT
TRBD1 TRBJ2-5 TRBV15 few CATSNPRTGYQETQYF TGTGCCACCAGCAACCCCCGGACAGGGTACCAAGAGACCCAGTACTTC
TRBD1 TRBJ2-7 TRBV10-3 once CATTGTGPYEQYF TGTGCCACCACCGGGACAGGGCCCTACGAGCAGTACTTC
- TRBJ2-7 TRBV4-3 - CASSQDASTYNEQYF TGCGCCAGCAGCCAAGATGCCTCTACCTACAATGAGCAGTACTTC
- TRBJ2-4 TRBV7-2 - CASSLTVRELAKNIQYF TGTGCCAGCAGCCTAACGGTTCGGGAACTGGCCAAAAACATTCAGTACTTC
- TRBJ2-7 TRBV12-5 few CASGTLTRSSYEQYF TGTGCTAGTGGTACCCTGACCCGGAGCTCCTACGAGCAGTACTTC
- TRBJ2-1 TRBV5-1 - CASSSGLGGDEQFF TGCGCCAGCAGCTCGGGACTAGGGGGCGATGAGCAGTTCTTC
TRBD1 TRBJ2-6 TRBV6-2/TRBV6-3 - CASSGTAGANVLTF TGTGCCAGCAGCGGGACAGCTGGGGCCAACGTCCTGACTTTC
- TRBJ1-1 TRBV7-2 - CASSYYRASNTEAFF TGTGCCAGCAGCTATTACAGGGCTTCCAACACTGAAGCTTTCTTT
TRBD1 TRBJ1-4 TRBV28 few CASCSVGQGNEKLFF TGTGCCAGCTGCAGTGTGGGACAGGGTAATGAAAAACTGTTTTTT
TRBD1 TRBJ1-4 TRBV7-2 once CASTHSGTGFEKLFF TGTGCCAGCACCCATTCCGGGACAGGGTTTGAAAAACTGTTTTTT
TRBD2 TRBJ2-5 TRBV7-2 - CASSFRLATQETQYF TGTGCCAGCAGCTTCCGACTAGCGACACAAGAGACCCAGTACTTC
- TRBJ2-3 TRBV7-8 - CSSSPGPFTDTQYF TGTTCCAGCAGCCCTGGCCCATTCACAGATACGCAGTATTTT
TRBD1 TRBJ2-4 TRBV10-2 many CASRDRAKNIQYF TGCGCCAGCCGGGACAGAGCCAAAAACATTCAGTACTTC
TRBD2 TRBJ2-5 TRBV7-8 - CASTFSGSYVTQYF TGTGCCAGCACCTTCAGCGGGAGCTATGTGACCCAGTACTTC
TRBD2 TRBJ2-1 TRBV7-3 - CASSSSGSRDNEQFF TGTGCCAGCAGCTCGAGCGGGAGTCGGGACAATGAGCAGTTCTTC
- TRBJ2-5 TRBV4-3 - CASSYSSQKTQYF TGCGCCAGCAGTTACAGTAGCCAAAAGACCCAGTACTTC
- TRBJ1-2 TRBV7-2 - CASSLEGQYGYTF TGTGCCAGCAGCTTAGAAGGCCAGTATGGCTACACCTTC
TRBD1 TRBJ2-1 TRBV6-2/TRBV6-3 - CASSYSNSRGLGNEQFF TGTGCCAGCAGTTACTCGAATTCCAGGGGGCTAGGAAATGAGCAGTTCTTC
- TRBJ2-1 TRBV20-1 - CSAKAGTYNEQFF TGCAGTGCTAAGGCGGGAACCTACAATGAGCAGTTCTTC
TRBD1 TRBJ1-1 TRBV20-1 - CSARHRGNMNTEAFF TGCAGTGCCCGACACAGGGGGAACATGAACACTGAAGCTTTCTTT
- TRBJ2-4 TRBV5-6 many CASSHSADIQYF TGTGCCAGCAGCCATTCTGCGGACATTCAGTACTTC
TRBD1 TRBJ2-7 TRBV29-1 - CSAGQAYEQYF TGCAGCGCTGGACAGGCCTACGAGCAGTACTTC
- TRBJ2-7 TRBV7-9 - CASSLSLGTYSYEQYF TGTGCCAGCAGCTTAAGCCTCGGGACGTACTCCTACGAGCAGTACTTC
- TRBJ1-2 TRBV7-2 - CASRLGQAYGYTF TGTGCCAGCAGACTGGGACAAGCCTATGGCTACACCTTC
- TRBJ1-2 TRBV7-2 few CASSLVTQVSYGYTF TGTGCCAGCAGCTTAGTGACGCAGGTCAGCTATGGCTACACCTTC
- TRBJ2-1 TRBV24-1 - CATSSLAPPYNEQFF TGTGCCACCTCTTCCCTAGCGCCGCCCTACAATGAGCAGTTCTTC
- TRBJ2-1 TRBV6-5 - CASSYDIYREQFF TGTGCCAGCAGTTACGACATTTACAGAGAGCAGTTCTTC
- TRBJ2-5 TRBV7-2 - CASSLLTINEQYF TGTGCCAGCAGCCTTCTTACGATTAATGAGCAGTACTTC
TRBD2 TRBJ2-3 TRBV4-1 once CASSQPLSGGVTDTQYF TGCGCCAGCAGCCAACCTCTTAGCGGGGGGGTCACAGATACGCAGTATTTT
- TRBJ2-3 TRBV7-6 few CASSLELALTDTQYF TGTGCCAGCAGCTTAGAACTAGCCCTCACAGATACGCAGTATTTT
TRBD2 TRBJ2-1 TRBV7-9 - CASRLIAGAGDEQFF TGTGCTAGCAGACTTATAGCGGGGGCGGGGGATGAGCAGTTCTTC
- TRBJ1-2 TRBV28 few CASSGYVDGYTF TGTGCCAGCAGTGGCTATGTTGATGGCTACACCTTC
- TRBJ2-3 TRBV4-2 many CASSQDLAGSDTQYF TGTGCCAGCAGCCAAGATCTGGCAGGGTCAGATACGCAGTATTTT
- TRBJ1-6 TRBV6-5 - CASRPPGVSCNSPLHF TGTGCCAGCAGGCCCCCCGGGGTTAGCTGTAATTCACCCCTCCACTTT
TRBD2 TRBJ2-7 TRBV29-1 - CSVEDRLAGINEQYF TGCAGCGTTGAAGATCGACTAGCGGGTATCAACGAGCAGTACTTC
TRBD2 TRBJ2-3 TRBV6-2/TRBV6-3 few CASGEGSSTDTQYF TGTGCCAGCGGGGAGGGCTCAAGCACAGATACGCAGTATTTT
TRBD1 TRBJ1-4 TRBV12-3/TRBV12-4 few CASSPAGQTNEKLFF TGTGCCAGCAGTCCCGCGGGACAGACTAATGAAAAACTGTTTTTT
- TRBJ2-1 TRBV7-8 few CASSLWDGGWNEQFF TGTGCCAGCAGCTTGTGGGACGGGGGTTGGAATGAGCAGTTCTTC
- TRBJ2-4 TRBV13 - CASSLSGTLGDIQYF TGTGCCAGCAGCCTGTCAGGGACGCTTGGAGACATTCAGTACTTC
- TRBJ2-7 TRBV12-3/TRBV12-4 - CASSFPGQLSYEQYF TGTGCCAGCAGTTTTCCGGGACAACTATCCTACGAGCAGTACTTC
TRBD2 TRBJ2-5 TRBV5-6 few CASSLRWGGQETQYF TGTGCCAGCAGCTTGCGATGGGGAGGGCAAGAGACCCAGTACTTC
TRBD2 TRBJ2-7 TRBV6-2/TRBV6-3 few CASVLPINSGRGYEQYF TGTGCCAGCGTCCTACCGATAAATAGCGGGAGAGGGTACGAGCAGTACTTC
- TRBJ2-7 TRBV28 - CASSLRWVSVENGEQYF TGTGCCAGCAGTTTGAGGTGGGTTTCGGTGGAGAATGGCGAGCAGTACTTC
- TRBJ1-6 TRBV7-2 few CASSLALTRRRGDSPLHF TGTGCCAGCAGCTTAGCGCTAACTCGACGGAGGGGGGATTCACCCCTCCACTTT
TRBD2 TRBJ2-1 TRBV6-5 few CASSSGRANEQFF TGTGCCAGCAGCAGCGGGAGGGCTAATGAGCAGTTCTTC